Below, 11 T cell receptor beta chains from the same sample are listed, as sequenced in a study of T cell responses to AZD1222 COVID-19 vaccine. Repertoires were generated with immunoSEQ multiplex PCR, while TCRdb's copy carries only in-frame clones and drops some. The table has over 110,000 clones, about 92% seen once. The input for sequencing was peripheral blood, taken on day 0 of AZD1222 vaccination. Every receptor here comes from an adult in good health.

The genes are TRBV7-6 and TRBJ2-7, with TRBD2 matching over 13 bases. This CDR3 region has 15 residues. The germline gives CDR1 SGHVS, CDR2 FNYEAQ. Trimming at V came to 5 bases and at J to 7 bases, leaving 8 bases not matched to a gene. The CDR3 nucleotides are TGTGCCAGCAGCAAGACTAGCGGGGGGATTGGAGAGCAGTACTTC. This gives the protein CASSKTSGGIGEQYF.

The CDR3 spells CASLAGGGEQYF. CDR3 coding DNA: TGTGCCAGTTTAGCAGGGGGGGGCGAGCAGTACTTC. The J gene is TRBJ2-7, the V gene TRBV28, with D possibly being TRBD1 or TRBD2 (7 bases each). The CDR3 has 12 residues. V was cut by 9 bases and J by 6 bases, with 15 bases left in between. Germline V gene lookup returns CDR1 MDHEN and CDR2 SYDVKM.

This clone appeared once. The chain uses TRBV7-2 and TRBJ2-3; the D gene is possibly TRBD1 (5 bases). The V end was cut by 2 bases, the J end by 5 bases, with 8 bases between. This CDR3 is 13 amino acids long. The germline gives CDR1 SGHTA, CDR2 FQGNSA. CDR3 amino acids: CASSLQGLDTQYF. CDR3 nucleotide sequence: TGTGCCAGCAGCTTACAGGGTTTAGATACGCAGTATTTT.

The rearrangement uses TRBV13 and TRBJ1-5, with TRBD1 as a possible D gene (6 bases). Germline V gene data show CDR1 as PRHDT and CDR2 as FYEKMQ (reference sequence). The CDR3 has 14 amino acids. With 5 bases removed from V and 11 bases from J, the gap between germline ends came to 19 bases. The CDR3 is CASSLGHSKLAQHF. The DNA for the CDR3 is TGTGCCAGCAGCCTGGGACATAGCAAGTTGGCCCAGCATTTT.

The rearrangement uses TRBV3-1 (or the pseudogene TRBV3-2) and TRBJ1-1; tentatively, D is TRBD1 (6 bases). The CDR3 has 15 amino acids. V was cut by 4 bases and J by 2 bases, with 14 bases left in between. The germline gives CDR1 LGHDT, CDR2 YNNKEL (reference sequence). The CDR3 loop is CASSPFTGFNTEAFF. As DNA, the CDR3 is TGTGCCAGCAGCCCATTTACAGGGTTTAACACTGAAGCTTTCTTT.

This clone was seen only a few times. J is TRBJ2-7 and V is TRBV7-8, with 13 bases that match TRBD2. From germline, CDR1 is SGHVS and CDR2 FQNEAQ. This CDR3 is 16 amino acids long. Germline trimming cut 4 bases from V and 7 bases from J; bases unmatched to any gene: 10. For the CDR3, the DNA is TGTGCCAGCAGCTCGGGACTAGCGGGACTTCCGGGTGAGCAGTACTTC. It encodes CASSSGLAGLPGEQYF. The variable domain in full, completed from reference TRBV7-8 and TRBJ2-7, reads GAGVSQSPRYKVAKRGQDVALRCDPISGHVSLFWYQQALGQGPEFLTYFQNEAQLDKSGLPSDRFFAERPEGSVSTLKIQRTQQEDSAVYLCASSSGLAGLPGEQYFGPGTRLTVT.

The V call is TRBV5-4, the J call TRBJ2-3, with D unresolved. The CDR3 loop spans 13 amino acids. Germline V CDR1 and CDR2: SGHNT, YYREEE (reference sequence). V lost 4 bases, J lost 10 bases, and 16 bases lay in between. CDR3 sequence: CASSPDLPGAQYF. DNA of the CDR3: TGTGCCAGCAGCCCGGACCTCCCCGGAGCGCAGTATTTT.

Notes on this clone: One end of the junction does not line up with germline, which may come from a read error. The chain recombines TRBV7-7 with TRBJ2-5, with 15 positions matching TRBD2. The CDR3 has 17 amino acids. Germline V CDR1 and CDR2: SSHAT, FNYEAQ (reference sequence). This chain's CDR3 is CASSLGGLAGGQETQYF. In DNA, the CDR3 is TGTGCTAGCAGCTTAGGGGGACTAGCGGGGGGACAAGAGACCCAGTACTTC.

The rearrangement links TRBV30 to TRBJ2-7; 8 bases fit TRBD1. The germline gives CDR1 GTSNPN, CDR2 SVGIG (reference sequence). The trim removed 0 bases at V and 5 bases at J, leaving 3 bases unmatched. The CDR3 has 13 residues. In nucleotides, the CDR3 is TGTGCCTGGAGTGTACCAGGGGGCGACGAGCAGTACTTC. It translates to CAWSVPGGDEQYF.

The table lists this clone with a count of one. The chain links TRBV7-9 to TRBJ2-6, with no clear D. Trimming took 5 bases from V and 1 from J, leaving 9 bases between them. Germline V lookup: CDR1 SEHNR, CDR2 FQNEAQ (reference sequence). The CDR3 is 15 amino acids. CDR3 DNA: TGTGCCAGCAGCCTCTCGGTTTCTGGGGCCAACGTCCTGACTTTC. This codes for CASSLSVSGANVLTF.

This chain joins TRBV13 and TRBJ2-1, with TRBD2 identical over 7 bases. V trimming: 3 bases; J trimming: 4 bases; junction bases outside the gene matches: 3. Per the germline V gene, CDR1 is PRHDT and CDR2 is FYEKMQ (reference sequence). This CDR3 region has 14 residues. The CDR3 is CASSLASGYNEQFF. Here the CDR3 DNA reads TGTGCCAGCAGCTTGGCTAGCGGTTACAATGAGCAGTTCTTC.